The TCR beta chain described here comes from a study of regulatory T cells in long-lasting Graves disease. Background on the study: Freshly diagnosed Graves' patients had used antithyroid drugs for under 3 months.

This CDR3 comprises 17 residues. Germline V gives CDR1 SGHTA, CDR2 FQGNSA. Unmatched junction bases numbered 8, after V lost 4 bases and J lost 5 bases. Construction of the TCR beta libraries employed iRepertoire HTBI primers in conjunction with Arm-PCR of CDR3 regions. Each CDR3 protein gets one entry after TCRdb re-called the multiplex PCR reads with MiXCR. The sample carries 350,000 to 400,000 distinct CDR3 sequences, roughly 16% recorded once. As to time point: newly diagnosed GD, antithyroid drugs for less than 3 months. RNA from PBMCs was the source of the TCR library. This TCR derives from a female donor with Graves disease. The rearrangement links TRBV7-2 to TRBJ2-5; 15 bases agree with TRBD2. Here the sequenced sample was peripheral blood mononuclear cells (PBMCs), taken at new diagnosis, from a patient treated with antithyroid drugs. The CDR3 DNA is TGTGCCAGCAGCTCAGGACTAGCGGGAGGGCCCGGGGAGACCCAGTACTTC. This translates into CASSSGLAGGPGETQYF.